This entry describes one T cell receptor (beta chain). A second PCR of roughly 7 to 11 cycles used a sample-barcoded 5' primer and a J-beta primer mix. TCRdb reanalysed the 5' RACE reads using MiXCR and keeps one entry per CDR3 protein. The sample has fewer than 900,000 distinct CDR3 sequences, 40% to 45% seen once. These data belong to a study of blood T cells in healthy people across ages. The sequenced material came from blood. The TCR comes from a woman aged 55-70 years in good health.

CDR3 nucleotides: TGTGCCAGCCGAGGGGGAACAACTAATGAAAAACTGTTTTTT. It is translated as CASRGGTTNEKLFF. The gene calls are TRBV2 and TRBJ1-4, with D maybe TRBD1 (6 bases). Germline V gene lookup returns CDR1 SNHLY and CDR2 FYNNEI. V lost 8 bases and J 0 bases, leaving 10 bases between the germline ends. CDR3 length: 14 residues. Filled out from reference TRBV2 and TRBJ1-4, the complete variable domain reads EPEVTQTPSHQVTQMGQEVILRCVPISNHLYFYWYRQILGQKVEFLVSFYNNEISEKSEIFDDQFSVERPDGSNFTLKIRSTKLEDSAMYFCASRGGTTNEKLFFGSGTQLSVL.